Listed here is a single T cell receptor (beta chain). This clone was observed a handful of times. Its specific antigen is unknown. Nothing much larger sits one base from this clone, and base qualities are not available. Library creation used the immunoSEQ multiplex PCR assay. Entries here come from immuneACCESS through TCRdb and include only in-frame sequences with V and J called. Some clones fail to appear in such tables; in the studies checked, an unresolved V gene covers under half of the shortfall, and the cause of the remainder is unknown. This sample holds some 9,900 clones; 60% to 85% were observed only once. The ten largest account for around 21% of the sample. The donors were melanoma patients. This specimen belongs to a study of CD4+ T cells in melanoma (dated by TCRdb to between 2021 and 2023). A note on the overall study: The study investigated neoantigen-specific CD4+ T cells in human melanoma. The study at large found these results: The report described a correlation between neoantigen-specific CD4+ T cells and the function of CD8+ T cells, macrophages and B cells. Diverse differentiation states were reported to be shown by neoantigen-specific CD4+ T cells in melanoma.

The source is a human donor with melanoma. Sequenced input: cells from a culture (not recorded whether cultured in vitro).

The DNA sequence is as follows: TGTGCCAGCAGCCGCCGCGGGACAGGGTCCTACGAGCAGTACTTC. This gives the protein CASSRRGTGSYEQYF. The chain uses TRBV14 and TRBJ2-7; 9 central bases correspond to TRBD1. Via the germline V gene, CDR1 is SGHDN and CDR2 FVKESK. Including cysteine and phenylalanine, the CDR3 has 15 amino acids. Just the 45-base CDR3 DNA is kept, in frame starting at base 1. The junction shows trimming of 4 bases on V and 1 base on J, and the gene matches do not reach 5 bases of it. The reference TRBV14 and TRBJ2-7 proteins fill in what lies around the CDR3, so the full variable domain reads EAGVTQFPSHSVIEKGQTVTLRCDPISGHDNLYWYRRVMGKEIKFLLHFVKESKQDESGMPNNRFLAERTGGTYSTLKVQPAELEDSGVYFCASSRRGTGSYEQYFGPGTRLTVT.